The clone carrying this TCR beta chain was seen a single time. What it binds is unknown. The data originate from a study of T cell responses to AZD1222 COVID-19 vaccine. Study-wide findings and caveats: No repertoire was sampled before or during the peak T cell response, only after it. Spike-specific TCR breadth and depth were elevated following two AZD1222 doses. Epitopes outside B.1.351 and B.1.1.7 mutated regions reportedly drew nearly half of spike TCRs. There were vaccine-associated CD4 TCRs across spike, dominant at 160-218 and 743-854.

Germline CDR1 MDHEN, CDR2 SYDVKM. CDR3 length equals 15 residues. V shed 3 bases and J shed 0 bases, with 9 bases lying between them. Assay used: immunoSEQ multiplex PCR; TCRdb lists only in-frame clones, some missing. In the table there are roughly 110,000 clones, 85% to 90% of which are singletons. The rearrangement uses TRBV28 and TRBJ2-1; no definite D call. This receptor was identified in an adult in good health. The specimen comprised peripheral blood, sampled on day 0 of AZD1222 vaccination. The CDR3 DNA sequence: TGTGCCAGCAGTTTGCCCGACCCCTCCTACAATGAGCAGTTCTTC. The encoded protein is CASSLPDPSYNEQFF.